This TCR beta chain came from a study of control samples from healthy donors and cancer patients. Assay used: immunoSEQ multiplex PCR; TCRdb lists only in-frame clones, some missing. The sample holds 120,000 or so clones, around nine tenths seen once. The CDR3 runs 15 residues. Germline V gene data show CDR1 as LGHDT and CDR2 as YNNKEL (reference sequence). J was trimmed by 5 bases and V by 4 bases; bases with no gene match: 9. What was sequenced was blood. This chain links TRBV3-1 (or the pseudogene TRBV3-2) with TRBJ1-2; 8 bases line up with TRBD1. This receptor was obtained from a man in his forties in good health. The chain's CDR3 is CASSPRDRFLYGYTF. DNA of the CDR3: TGTGCCAGCAGCCCTCGGGACAGGTTTCTTTATGGCTACACCTTC.